One sample yielded the 9 T cell receptor beta chains listed below, sequenced in a study of beta chain features in type 1 diabetes. Expressed TCRB transcripts got sequenced, as all isolated RNA was reverse transcribed. Measured with immunoSEQ multiplex PCR; TCRdb has only the in-frame clones, and not every one. The sample carries 350,000 to 450,000 clones, around 14% recorded once. Sequenced material: naive CD4+ T cells from blood. The origin of the receptors is a man under 40 in good health.

The chain uses TRBV29-1 and TRBJ1-6; no clear D. V was clipped by 4 bases and J by 9 bases, with 7 bases between them. CDR1 is SQVTM and CDR2 is ANQGSEA in the germline V gene. The CDR3 extends over 11 amino acids. DNA of the CDR3: TGCAGCGTTGGGGATAGTTCACCCCTCCACTTT. It codes for CSVGDSSPLHF.

This sequence joins TRBV9 and TRBJ2-2; perhaps D is TRBD1 or TRBD2 (5 bases each). This CDR3 spans 15 amino acids. Trimming removed 0 bases from V and 6 bases from J, with 12 bases in between. The germline gives CDR1 SGDLS, CDR2 YYNGEE. The CDR3 loop reads CASSVDGRESGELFF. Written as DNA, the CDR3 is TGTGCCAGCAGCGTAGACGGCAGGGAGTCCGGGGAGCTGTTTTTT. The entire variable domain, with the rest obtained from reference TRBV9 and TRBJ2-2, is as follows: DSGVTQTPKHLITATGQRVTLRCSPRSGDLSVYWYQQSLDQGLQFLIQYYNGEERAKGNILERFSAQQFPDLHSELNLSSLELGDSALYFCASSVDGRESGELFFGEGSRLTVL.

The genes are TRBV7-2 and TRBJ2-6; tentatively, D is TRBD1 (6 bases). V lost 7 bases and J lost 1, with 8 bases in between. Germline V lookup: CDR1 SGHTA, CDR2 FQGNSA. The CDR3 has 14 amino acids. The CDR3 is CASTTGSGANVLTF. CDR3 nucleotide sequence: TGTGCCAGCACCACAGGGTCTGGGGCCAACGTCCTGACTTTC. The whole variable domain, remainder taken from reference TRBV7-2 and TRBJ2-6, is GAGVSQSPSNKVTEKGKDVELRCDPISGHTALYWYRQSLGQGLEFLIYFQGNSAPDKSGLPSDRFSAERTGGSVSTLTIQRTQQEDSAVYLCASTTGSGANVLTFGAGSRLTVL.

This chain links TRBV9 with TRBJ2-3; D gene ambiguous. Germline-derived CDR1 and CDR2 are SGDLS and YYNGEE. The germline V and J ends were trimmed by 2 bases and 1 base, with 17 bases remaining between them. This CDR3 contains 17 residues. CDR3 DNA sequence: TGTGCCAGCAGCGTCCCCGGGCCCCTCCAGGGCACAGATACGCAGTATTTT. This gives the protein CASSVPGPLQGTDTQYF. The full variable domain, its missing parts supplied by reference TRBV9 and TRBJ2-3, is DSGVTQTPKHLITATGQRVTLRCSPRSGDLSVYWYQQSLDQGLQFLIQYYNGEERAKGNILERFSAQQFPDLHSELNLSSLELGDSALYFCASSVPGPLQGTDTQYFGPGTRLTVL.

The table lists this clone with a few counts. The chain joins TRBV18 to TRBJ2-6; D gene unclear. CDR3 size: 16 residues. Germline assignment: CDR1 KGHSH and CDR2 LQKENI. Trimming pared 3 bases from V and 3 bases from J, leaving 12 bases between. CDR3 amino acids: CASSPRRWNGANVLTF. The CDR3 DNA follows: TGTGCCAGCTCACCCCGACGTTGGAATGGGGCCAACGTCCTGACTTTC.

This clone has more than one count but fewer than ten. This rearrangement joins TRBV11-3 to TRBJ2-4; possible D gene TRBD2, 6 bases. Trimming removed 6 bases from V and 9 bases from J, with 15 bases in between. This CDR3 is 13 amino acids long. Germline lookup yields CDR1 SGHNT and CDR2 YENEEA. The CDR3 is CASSFGLGGIQYF. For the CDR3, the DNA is TGTGCCAGCAGTTTTGGATTGGGGGGCATTCAGTACTTC.

The chain joins TRBV30 to TRBJ1-2; D not certain. V gave up 2 bases and J gave up 5 bases, with 9 bases separating them. Germline CDR1 GTSNPN, CDR2 SVGIG (reference sequence). This CDR3 has 12 residues. The CDR3 protein is CAWSRRGYGYTF. Written as DNA, the CDR3 is TGTGCCTGGAGTCGTCGAGGGTATGGCTACACCTTC.

The table lists this clone with a few counts. The J gene is TRBJ2-7, the V gene TRBV7-9; D is perhaps TRBD1 (7 bases). CDR3 length: 15 amino acids. Germline V gives CDR1 SEHNR, CDR2 FQNEAQ (reference sequence). Between the trimmed V and J ends, which lost 5 bases and 2 bases, there was a span of 16 bases. In nucleotides, the CDR3 is TGTGCCAGCAGCCCAGGGGGACTGGGAGCCTACGAGCAGTACGTC. It codes for CASSPGGLGAYEQYV.

V gene TRBV10-2 combines with J gene TRBJ1-6, with a tentative D call TRBD1 (5 bases). In germline, CDR1 is WSHSY, CDR2 SAAADI. Trimming removed 9 bases at V and 10 bases at J, with 13 bases between. The CDR3 has 12 residues. Here the CDR3 reads CASSWAGSPLHF. CDR3 nucleotide sequence: TGCGCCAGTTCCTGGGCAGGGTCACCCCTCCACTTT.